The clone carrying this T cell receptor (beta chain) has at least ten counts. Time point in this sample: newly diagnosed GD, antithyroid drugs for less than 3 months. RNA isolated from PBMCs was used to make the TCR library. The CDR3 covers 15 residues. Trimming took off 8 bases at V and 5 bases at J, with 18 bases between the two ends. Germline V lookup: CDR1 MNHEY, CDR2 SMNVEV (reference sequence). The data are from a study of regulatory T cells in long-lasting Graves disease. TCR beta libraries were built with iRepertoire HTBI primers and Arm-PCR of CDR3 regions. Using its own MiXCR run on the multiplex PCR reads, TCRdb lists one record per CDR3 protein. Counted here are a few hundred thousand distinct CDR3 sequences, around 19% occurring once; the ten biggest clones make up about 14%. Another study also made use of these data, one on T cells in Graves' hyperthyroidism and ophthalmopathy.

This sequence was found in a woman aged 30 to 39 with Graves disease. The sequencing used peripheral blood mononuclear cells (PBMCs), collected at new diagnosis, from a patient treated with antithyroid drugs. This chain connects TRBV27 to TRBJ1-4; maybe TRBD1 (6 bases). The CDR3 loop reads CASRPAGALNEKLFF. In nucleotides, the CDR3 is TGTGCCAGCCGCCCTGCGGGGGCTTTAAATGAAAAACTGTTTTTT.